This TCR beta chain is from a study of shared clonotypes between healthy human individuals. Study-level results: Approximately 4.6% of naive CD4 clonotypes were shared across four donors. Incompleteness in sorted-subset sequencing, despite large depth, was shown by rarefaction.

Each sorted subset replicate got 200 ng genomic DNA, tens of thousands of genomes. Authors' methods: Filtering differed for immunoSEQ, which gave only junction sequences without quality scores. The method was immunoSEQ multiplex PCR; TCRdb's version includes in-frame clones alone and lacks a portion of them. The DNA gave D and trimming, while V, J and clone size come from that table. Of around 750,000 clones in the sample, roughly 70% are singletons; the top ten hold around 1.6%. The CDR3 loop spans 14 amino acids. Germline CDR1 and CDR2: SGHVS and FQNEAQ. The V gene lost 1 base and the J gene lost 4 bases, with 10 bases spanning the gap. To note about this clone: Its antigen remains unidentified. Different DNA sequences within this sample yield the same CDR3.

Sequencing used memory CD4+ T cells sorted from blood. Subset specified: CD45RA-negative fraction. The receptor was isolated from a woman in her 30s in good health. This rearrangement joins TRBV7-8 to TRBJ2-5; D is tentatively TRBD1 or TRBD2 (5 bases each). This chain's CDR3 is CASSLDGTGETQYF. As DNA, the CDR3 is TGTGCCAGCAGCTTAGACGGGACGGGAGAGACCCAGTACTTC.